The entry that follows covers one TCR beta chain sequence. As yet, its antigen is unknown. This entry is derived from a study of cytomegalovirus exposure and HLA in healthy donors. Study details: There were roughly 110 million unique TCR beta sequences, drawn from about 179 million T cells, in an earlier analysis. The study, taken as a whole, reports: CMV antigen specificity was confirmed in vitro for three CMV-associated chains. The study put 150 or so TCR beta chains on its list as cytomegalovirus-associated.

It was healthy bone marrow donors who served as donors. Researchers ran the PCR with 60 Vbeta and 13 Jbeta primers. Assay used: immunoSEQ multiplex PCR; TCRdb lists only in-frame clones, some missing. The profile shows 140,000 to 150,000 clones, roughly three fifths of them singletons. The V gene lost 1 base and the J gene lost 3 bases, with 13 bases spanning the gap. This CDR3 region has 16 residues. In germline, CDR1 is SGHVS, CDR2 FQNEAQ. Sequenced material: PBMCs. The chain joins TRBV7-8 to TRBJ1-5; D uncertain. The TCR was taken from a male donor in good health and CMV-seronegative. CDR3 DNA sequence: TGTGCCAGCAGCTTAGGACGACTGAGCTACAATCAGCCCCAGCATTTT. This gives the protein CASSLGRLSYNQPQHF.